This is a list of T cell receptor beta chains from one sample in a study of a mutant IDH1 vaccine in newly diagnosed glioma. Here immunoSEQ multiplex PCR was the method, and the copy in TCRdb shows in-frame clones only, minus some. The sample gives about 50,000 clones, about 82% of which show up once; approximately 12% is in the top ten. Their antigen targets remain unknown. The specimen was PBMCs, collected from a glioma patient whose treatment included an IDH1 peptide vaccine. All receptors come from a man aged 35 to 55 with glioma. Both conserved end residues are part of each CDR3. D genes are given only for firm matches. The size field is filled for only some rows; it gives once, few, many or a size class.

v_gene	j_gene	abundance	d_gene	CDR3aa	CDR3nt
TRBV14	TRBJ1-2	.	.	CASSEAPGTAHTF	TGTGCCAGCAGCGAAGCTCCGGGGACTGCGCACACCTTC
TRBV27	TRBJ2-1	.	TRBD2	CASSSRTSGNYNEQFF	TGTGCCAGCAGTTCGCGGACTAGCGGAAACTACAATGAGCAGTTCTTC
TRBV21-1	TRBJ2-6	.	.	CATISRAGATAGANVLTF	TGTGCCACCATAAGTCGGGCGGGCGCGACGGCCGGGGCCAACGTCCTGACTTTC
TRBV7-2	TRBJ2-3	few	.	CASSLANEMYTQYF	TGTGCCAGCAGCTTAGCTAACGAAATGTATACGCAGTATTTT
TRBV6-4	TRBJ1-2	.	.	CASSDSDSLSYGYTF	TGTGCCAGCAGTGACTCAGACTCGCTCTCCTATGGCTACACCTTC
TRBV11-3	TRBJ2-6	.	.	CASSLIIFSASGANVLTF	TGTGCCAGCAGCTTAATCATTTTCAGTGCCTCTGGGGCCAACGTCCTGACTTTC
TRBV27	TRBJ1-5	.	TRBD1	CASSLWGGQINQPQHF	TGTGCCAGCAGTTTATGGGGGGGACAGATAAATCAGCCCCAGCATTTT
TRBV5-1	TRBJ2-2	few	TRBD2	CASSFWREMAGELFF	TGCGCCAGCAGCTTCTGGCGGGAGATGGCCGGGGAGCTGTTTTTT
TRBV7-7	TRBJ2-2	once	.	CASSESANTGELFF	TGTGCCAGCAGCGAAAGCGCGAACACCGGGGAGCTGTTTTTT
TRBV6-4	TRBJ1-2	few	.	CASSEEGGTTYTF	TGTGCCAGCAGTGAGGAGGGCGGGACAACTTACACCTTC
TRBV7-8	TRBJ1-1	.	TRBD1	CASSLAQGAGTEAFF	TGTGCCAGCAGCTTAGCACAGGGGGCTGGGACTGAAGCTTTCTTT
TRBV29-1	TRBJ1-2	few	.	CSVDANGYTF	TGCAGCGTTGATGCGAATGGCTACACCTTC
TRBV9	TRBJ2-3	.	.	CASSPTGTGNTDTQYF	TGTGCCAGCAGTCCTACCGGGACTGGCAACACAGATACGCAGTATTTT
TRBV25-1	TRBJ1-1	medium-sized	.	CASSNYGGMNTEAFF	TGTGCCAGCAGTAACTATGGGGGTATGAACACTGAAGCTTTCTTT
TRBV21-1	TRBJ1-3	.	.	CASSKGPGGTIYF	TGTGCCAGCAGCAAAGGTCCGGGAGGCACCATATATTTT
TRBV30	TRBJ1-6	.	.	CAWSHPAGANSPLHF	TGTGCCTGGAGCCACCCGGCAGGGGCTAATTCACCCCTCCACTTT
TRBV2	TRBJ2-1	.	TRBD2	CASSDSGRSDEQFF	TGTGCCAGCAGTGACAGCGGGAGGTCCGATGAGCAGTTCTTC
TRBV27	TRBJ2-5	.	.	CASGVGKTQYF	TGTGCCAGCGGGGTCGGAAAGACCCAGTACTTC
TRBV5-4	TRBJ2-5	.	.	CASSLVAGSETQYF	TGTGCCAGCAGCTTGGTGGCGGGTTCGGAGACCCAGTACTTC
TRBV4-1	TRBJ2-3	.	.	CASSQEAALPTDTQYF	TGCGCCAGCAGCCAAGAAGCGGCCCTACCCACAGATACGCAGTATTTT
TRBV18	TRBJ2-5	.	.	CASSPGLQETQYF	TGTGCCAGCTCACCAGGACTCCAAGAGACCCAGTACTTC
TRBV6-5	TRBJ1-2	.	.	CASRTGGDYGYTF	TGTGCCAGCAGGACAGGTGGCGACTATGGCTACACCTTC
TRBV7-8	TRBJ2-2	.	.	CASSLSSLGGNTGELFF	TGTGCCAGCAGCTTATCCTCTTTGGGAGGGAACACCGGGGAGCTGTTTTTT
TRBV27	TRBJ2-1	.	.	CASRKAGSYNEQFF	TGTGCCAGCAGAAAAGCGGGCTCCTACAATGAGCAGTTCTTC
TRBV6-1	TRBJ2-2	.	.	CASTKDRTGELFF	TGTGCCAGCACCAAAGACAGGACCGGGGAGCTGTTTTTT
TRBV27	TRBJ1-1	.	.	CASSLRGGQAFF	TGTGCCAGCAGTTTAAGAGGGGGGCAGGCTTTCTTT
TRBV4-1	TRBJ2-1	.	.	CASSQAGGDEQFF	TGCGCCAGCAGCCAAGCCGGAGGGGACGAGCAGTTCTTC
TRBV19	TRBJ2-7	.	TRBD1	CASRTTGSSYEQYF	TGTGCCAGTAGGACGACAGGGTCTTCCTACGAGCAGTACTTC
TRBV19	TRBJ1-4	few	.	CASAPSLTGEKLFF	TGTGCCAGTGCCCCTAGTCTCACCGGGGAAAAACTGTTTTTT
TRBV6-1	TRBJ1-1	few	.	CASSEAWGGSEAFF	TGTGCCAGCAGTGAAGCTTGGGGAGGCAGTGAAGCTTTCTTT
TRBV16	TRBJ2-1	.	TRBD1	CASSQDRGGYNEQFF	TGTGCCAGCAGCCAGGACAGGGGGGGCTACAATGAGCAGTTCTTC